The rows below give T cell receptor beta chains drawn from one sample of a study of identifying expanded T cells in peripheral blood. Profiling relied on immunoSEQ multiplex PCR, and the TCRdb table lists in-frame clones only, not all of them. The sample has roughly 96,000 clones; roughly 90% are singletons. The sequenced sample consisted of blood. The receptors were gathered from a person between 18 and 75 years old in good health. Both conserved end residues are part of each CDR3. A D gene is named only where the DNA matches it firmly.

15,TRBV27,TRBJ1-1,TRBD1,TGTGCCAGCAGTTTATCACGGCAGGGGGGCACTGAAGCTTTCTTT,CASSLSRQGGTEAFF
15,TRBV4-2,TRBJ1-1,.,TGTGCCAGCAGCCAAGTGGGTGGCAGGGGCACTGAAGCTTTCTTT,CASSQVGGRGTEAFF
16,TRBV5-1,TRBJ2-2,.,TGCGCCAGCAGCTCCTGGACAGCCACAGACACCGGGGAGCTGTTTTTT,CASSSWTATDTGELFF
13,TRBV11-3,TRBJ2-3,.,TGTGCCAGCAGCAAACAAATAGCAGATACGCAGTATTTT,CASSKQIADTQYF
15,TRBV6-5,TRBJ1-1,.,TGTGCCAGCAGTTATTGGGAACGGGGGCACACTGAAGCTTTCTTT,CASSYWERGHTEAFF
14,TRBV4-1,TRBJ2-7,.,TGCGCCAGCAGCCAAGTCAAGGGACCCGACGAGCAGTACTTC,CASSQVKGPDEQYF
16,TRBV5-1,TRBJ1-3,.,TGCGCCAGCAGCTTGGGAACAGAAATGGCTGGAAACACCATATATTTT,CASSLGTEMAGNTIYF
14,TRBV6-5,TRBJ1-1,.,TGTGCCAGCATCAACCCGAACGTGAACACTGAAGCTTTCTTT,CASINPNVNTEAFF
15,TRBV7-9,TRBJ2-7,.,TGTGCCAGCAGCTCAGACGTCCCACCGACCTACGAGCAGTACTTC,CASSSDVPPTYEQYF
16,TRBV7-2,TRBJ2-3,.,TGTGCCAGCAGCTTAGCGGGACAAGCTAGCACAGATACGCAGTATTTT,CASSLAGQASTDTQYF
15,TRBV27,TRBJ2-1,.,TGTGCCAGCAGTTTAAGAGGGGAGTTTATCAATGAGCAGTTCTTC,CASSLRGEFINEQFF
12,TRBV5-1,TRBJ2-2,.,TGCGCCAGCAGAGGGGACACCGGGGAGCTGTTTTTT,CASRGDTGELFF
14,TRBV14,TRBJ2-7,.,TGTGCCAGCAGCCAAGGTCTCTACTCCTACGAGCAGTACTTC,CASSQGLYSYEQYF
15,TRBV19,TRBJ1-1,TRBD1,TGTGCCAGTAGTTCGGGACAGCCGGGGAAAACTGAAGCTTTCTTT,CASSSGQPGKTEAFF